This TCR beta chain came from a study of T cells expressing NK-cell markers. Study details: One of the eight sequenced donors was seronegative, whereas the other seven were HCMV-seropositive.

The TCR beta cDNA came from 5'RACE template switching with UMIs. TCRdb derives one entry per CDR3 protein from the 5' RACE reads, leaving out DNA. The specimen's table records fewer than 400,000 distinct CDR3 sequences. The origin of this receptor is a woman aged 45-65 years in good health. Sequencing was done on a sample of blood T cells: a sorted CD56 or NKG2C T cell subset, CD4+ or CD8+ T cells, or bulk PBMC T cells (not recorded which).

This CDR3 is CASRTGTRGFGSYNEQFF. The chain employs TRBV5-1 and TRBJ2-1; TCRdb's assignment of TRBD2 cannot be checked, as there is no DNA. The CDR3 totals 18 residues. Per germline, CDR1 SGHRS and CDR2 YFSETQ.